This T cell receptor (beta chain) was documented in a study of blood T cells in healthy people across ages. CDR3 size: 14 residues. Germline V gives CDR1 SGHTA, CDR2 FQGNSA. With a J-beta primer mix and a sample-barcoded 5' primer, a second PCR ran roughly 7 to 11 cycles. MiXCR was run by TCRdb on the 5' RACE reads, yielding one entry per CDR3 protein. Among roughly 800,000 distinct CDR3 sequences listed, 55% to 70% were seen once. The source of this sequence is a man under 40 in good health. The J gene is TRBJ2-5, the V gene TRBV7-2; perhaps TRBD2 as D (5 bases). The J call may be mistaken, given a closer DNA end match to TRBJ2-7. The sequenced sample consisted of blood. CDR3: CASSSYGRGYEQYF. For the CDR3, the DNA is TGTGCCAGCAGCTCATATGGTCGGGGATACGAGCAGTACTTC.